This TCR beta chain was recovered during a study of blood T cell repertoires in COVID-19. Study context: There were acute and convalescent COVID-19 samples, and they came from the United States, Italy and Spain. Sources were T cells, B-cell-depleted T cells, or PBMCs; the material itself was cDNA or gDNA.

Germline loops: CDR1 MNHEY, CDR2 SVGAGI. The CDR3 runs 13 residues. V gave up 10 bases and J gave up 0 bases, with 12 bases separating them. Only in-frame clones appear in the TCRdb table, and some are missing; sequencing was by immunoSEQ multiplex PCR. The table has about 260,000 clones, around four fifths seen once. The sequencing input was peripheral blood. The J gene is TRBJ1-1, the V gene TRBV6-5; weak D call: TRBD1 (6 bases). The receptor was isolated from a woman over 75 with acute or convalescent COVID-19. DNA of the CDR3: TGTGCCACCGACAGACAGGTGAACACTGAAGCTTTCTTT. Its translation: CATDRQVNTEAFF.